The rows below give T cell receptor beta chains drawn from one sample of a study of T cell responses to AZD1222 COVID-19 vaccine. Clones were read by immunoSEQ multiplex PCR, and TCRdb kept only the in-frame ones, dropping some. The sample lists roughly 120,000 clones, more than 85% seen once, with 9.8% in the top ten. Sequenced here: peripheral blood, sampled on day 0 of AZD1222 vaccination. All receptors derive from an adult in good health. Each CDR3 is given with its conserved first and last residue. D genes are given only for firm matches. Clone size is given for some rows only: seen once, a few or many times, or a class if the clone is expanded.

d_gene	j_gene	abundance	v_gene	CDR3nt	CDR3aa
-	TRBJ2-3	-	TRBV5-1	TGCGCCAGCAGCTGGGGGGATAGCGGCTGGGAGGTAGATACGCAGTATTTT	CASSWGDSGWEVDTQYF
TRBD1	TRBJ1-4	-	TRBV15	TGTGCCACCAGCAGAGACGGACGGGACAGGGAACGGGATGAAAAACTGTTTTTT	CATSRDGRDRERDEKLFF
-	TRBJ2-5	few	TRBV6-5	TGTGCCAGCAGCCTCGGGCGACGCGGGGCGGGGACCCAGTACTTC	CASSLGRRGAGTQYF
-	TRBJ1-2	few	TRBV7-9	TGTGCCAGCAGCTTACAGGACTATGGCTACACCTTC	CASSLQDYGYTF
-	TRBJ1-1	-	TRBV19	TGTGCCAGTAGTGGAGGTTGGGGGAACACTGAAGCTTTCTTT	CASSGGWGNTEAFF
-	TRBJ1-1	few	TRBV6-5	TGTGCCAGCAGTTACTCGAGGGGCACTGAAGCTTTCTTT	CASSYSRGTEAFF
-	TRBJ1-4	-	TRBV4-1	TGCGCCAGCAGCCAAGTGACAGTGAATGAAAAACTGTTTTTT	CASSQVTVNEKLFF
-	TRBJ1-4	once	TRBV14	TGTGCCAGCAGCCAAGATCGCCATGAAAAACTGTTTTTT	CASSQDRHEKLFF
-	TRBJ2-1	-	TRBV9	TGTGCCAGCAGCGTAATAGCTAATGAGCAGTTCTTC	CASSVIANEQFF
-	TRBJ1-6	-	TRBV3-1/TRBV3-2	TGTGCCAGCAGCCCCAGGGTTCGGGGTTCACCCCTCCACTTT	CASSPRVRGSPLHF
TRBD1	TRBJ1-6	-	TRBV6-1	TGTGCCAGCAGTGAAGCGAGGACAGGGAATTCACCCCTCCACTTT	CASSEARTGNSPLHF
-	TRBJ1-2	-	TRBV7-9	TGTGCCAGCAGCTTGATTGCCGGTGTGGATGGCTACACCTTC	CASSLIAGVDGYTF
-	TRBJ1-6	-	TRBV4-3	TGCGCCAGCAGCCAGGGTAGCACCTATAATTCACCCCTCCACTTT	CASSQGSTYNSPLHF
-	TRBJ2-5	once	TRBV5-1	TGCGCCAGCAGCCCCGGGACACCCTCAGAGACCCAGTACTTC	CASSPGTPSETQYF
-	TRBJ1-5	-	TRBV7-9	TGTGCCAGCAGCCCCCGGGGGACCGATCAGCCCCAGCATTTT	CASSPRGTDQPQHF
-	TRBJ1-2	few	TRBV30	TGTGCCTGGAGTCCCGGTGTTAATGTCTACACCTTC	CAWSPGVNVYTF
-	TRBJ1-1	many	TRBV5-6	TGTGCCAGCAGGAGTCAGGACACGGAAATAGCTGAAGCTTTCTTT	CASRSQDTEIAEAFF
-	TRBJ2-3	-	TRBV27	TGTGCCAGCAGTTTAAGAGGGGGAGCTAGCACAGATACGCAGTATTTT	CASSLRGGASTDTQYF
-	TRBJ1-1	-	TRBV6-5	TGTGCCAGCAGTCCGGACAGTTCTGGGACTGAAGCTTTCTTT	CASSPDSSGTEAFF
-	TRBJ1-5	-	TRBV29-1	TGCAGCGTTGAATTTGGCAGGGGTGGGGTCAATCAGCCCCAGCATTTT	CSVEFGRGGVNQPQHF
TRBD2	TRBJ2-1	-	TRBV5-1	TGCGCCAGCAGCCCCTCTAGCGGGAGAGGCAATGAGCAGTTCTTC	CASSPSSGRGNEQFF
-	TRBJ1-2	-	TRBV12-3/TRBV12-4	TGTGCCAGCAGGGAGAGGCAGAACTATGGCTACACCTTC	CASRERQNYGYTF
-	TRBJ1-2	-	TRBV11-3	TGTGCCAGCAGCTTAACCCTCCGGACAGAGAACTATGGCTACACCTTC	CASSLTLRTENYGYTF
-	TRBJ2-7	-	TRBV6-1	TGTGCCAGCAGTGAAGCGCTAACCTCCTACGAGCAGTACTTC	CASSEALTSYEQYF
-	TRBJ2-7	-	TRBV19	TGTGCCAGTAGTATAGTACAGGGAGCCTACGAGCAGTACTTC	CASSIVQGAYEQYF
-	TRBJ2-7	-	TRBV12-5	TGTGCTAGCTCCGGGACGGAGTCCTACGAGCAGTACTTC	CASSGTESYEQYF
TRBD1	TRBJ2-1	-	TRBV4-1	TGCGCCAGCAGCCCGTTCGTAACTCGACAGGGCACCTACAATGAGCAGTTCTTC	CASSPFVTRQGTYNEQFF
-	TRBJ1-3	-	TRBV5-4	TGTGCCAGCAGCTGGGGCCTCCCCGGGAACTCTGGAAACACCATATATTTT	CASSWGLPGNSGNTIYF
-	TRBJ2-7	once	TRBV5-6	TGTGCCAGCAGCTCGGACTGGTCCTACGAGCAGTACTTC	CASSSDWSYEQYF
-	TRBJ1-1	-	TRBV3-1/TRBV3-2	TGTGCCAGCAGGGCGACTTCGAACACTGAAGCTTTCTTT	CASRATSNTEAFF